Detailed here is one T cell receptor (beta chain). Its antigen remains unidentified. This CDR3 comprises 15 residues. Losses at the gene ends were 4 bases for V and 6 bases for J; bases not matched to a gene: 7. CDR1 and CDR2 (germline): SNHLY, FYNNEI. This record belongs to a study of post-analysis software for immune sequencing data. Looking at the study overall: Clinical courses comprised relapsing-remitting, secondary progressive and progressive-relapsing multiple sclerosis.

Included in the TCR beta cDNA libraries were unique molecular identifiers. The authors obtained some 500,000 cDNA molecules from roughly 1 to 10 million T cells. MiXCR, applied by TCRdb to the PCR reads, yields one record per CDR3 protein. Of more than 500,000 distinct CDR3 sequences listed, 34% are singletons. The study, taken as a whole, reports: Patients had higher frequencies than controls of a handful of TRBV segments, including TRBV5-6, TRBV5-1 and TRBV20-1. By F measure, samples from a shared preparation batch strongly co-clustered. Those with multiple sclerosis, the patient group, showed significantly lower normalized Chao1 diversity than controls.

The J gene is TRBJ1-5, the V gene TRBV2; 9 positions match TRBD1. The sample was blood. The sequence derives from a girl under 18 with multiple sclerosis. CDR3: CASSVGQGRTQPQHF. The CDR3 coding sequence is TGTGCCAGCAGTGTAGGACAGGGGAGAACTCAGCCCCAGCATTTT.